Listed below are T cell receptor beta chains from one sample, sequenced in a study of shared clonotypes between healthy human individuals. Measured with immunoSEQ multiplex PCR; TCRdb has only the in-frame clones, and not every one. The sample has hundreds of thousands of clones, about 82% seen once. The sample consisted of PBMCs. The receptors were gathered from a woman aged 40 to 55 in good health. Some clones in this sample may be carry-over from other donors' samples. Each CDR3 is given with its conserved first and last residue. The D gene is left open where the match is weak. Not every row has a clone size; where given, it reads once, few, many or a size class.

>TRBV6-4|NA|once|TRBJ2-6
TGTGCCAGCAGTGACGGGAAGAGCTCTGGGGCCAACGTCCTGACTTTC
CASSDGKSSGANVLTF
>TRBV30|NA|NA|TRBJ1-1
TGTGCCTGGAGGGACATGGCTGAAGCCTTCTTT
CAWRDMAEAFF
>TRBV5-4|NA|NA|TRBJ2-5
TGTGCCAGCAGCTTGGGGCCGGGACCCGAAGAGACCCAGTACTTC
CASSLGPGPEETQYF
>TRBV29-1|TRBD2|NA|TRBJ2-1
TGCAGCGTTGACTCTAGCGGGGTCCACAATGAGCAGTTCTTC
CSVDSSGVHNEQFF
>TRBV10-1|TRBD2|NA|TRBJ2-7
TGCGCCAGCAGTGAGGGACTAGCGGGAGACTACGAGCAGTACTTC
CASSEGLAGDYEQYF
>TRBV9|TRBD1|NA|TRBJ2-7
TGTGCCAGCAGCGTATTGGGGGACAGCTCCTACGAGCAGTACTTC
CASSVLGDSSYEQYF
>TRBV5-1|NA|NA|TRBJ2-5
TGCGCCAGCAGCTTGGGGCGGATGCTCCAAGAGACCCAGTACTTC
CASSLGRMLQETQYF
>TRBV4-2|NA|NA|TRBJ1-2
TGTGCCAGCAGCCAAGACATGGGGCAGTACGATTTATACGGCTACACCTTC
CASSQDMGQYDLYGYTF
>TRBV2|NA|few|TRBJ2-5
TGTGCCAGCAGAGGCGGCAGTCAAGAGACCCAGTACTTC
CASRGGSQETQYF
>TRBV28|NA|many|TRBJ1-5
TGTGCCAGCCTCCTCCGGGGGCGGGATCAGCCCCAGCATTTT
CASLLRGRDQPQHF
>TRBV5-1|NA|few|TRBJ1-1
TGCGCCAGCAGCTTGGACGACAGCCACTTGAACACTGAAGCTTTCTTT
CASSLDDSHLNTEAFF
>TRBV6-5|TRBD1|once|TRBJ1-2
TGTGCCAGCACCCCGGGACAGAACTATGGCTACACCTTC
CASTPGQNYGYTF
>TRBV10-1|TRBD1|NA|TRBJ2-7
TGCGCCAGCCGAGGGACAGGGGCCTACGAGCAGTACTTC
CASRGTGAYEQYF
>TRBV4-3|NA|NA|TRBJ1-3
TGCGCCAGCAGCCAGCTAGGACAGCTCTCTGGAAACACCATATATTTT
CASSQLGQLSGNTIYF
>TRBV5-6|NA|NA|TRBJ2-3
TGTGCCAGCAGCTTACAGGGAAGGCTCACAGATACGCAGTATTTT
CASSLQGRLTDTQYF
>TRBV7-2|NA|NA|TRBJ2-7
TGTGCCAGCAGCTCCCCCATGACCTACGAGCAGTACTTC
CASSSPMTYEQYF
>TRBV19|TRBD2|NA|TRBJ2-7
TGTGCCAGTTCTGCGGGAGCGCCCTACGAGCAGTACTTC
CASSAGAPYEQYF
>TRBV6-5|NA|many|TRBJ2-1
TGTGCCAGCAGTTCCCAACTGGGGGTGAATGAGCAGTTCTTC
CASSSQLGVNEQFF
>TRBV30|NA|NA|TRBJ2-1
TGTGCCTGGAACGCAGGGTTTATCTACAATGAGCAGTTCTTC
CAWNAGFIYNEQFF
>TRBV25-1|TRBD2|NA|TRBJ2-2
TGTGCCAGCAGTTCCCCGACTAGCGGGAGGACCGGGGAGCTGTTTTTT
CASSSPTSGRTGELFF
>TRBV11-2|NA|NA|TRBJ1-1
TGTGCCAGCAGCTTATACTCCAGGACAGAAGCTTTCTTT
CASSLYSRTEAFF
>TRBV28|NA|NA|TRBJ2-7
TGTGCCAGCATGAAGGTGTTGCCAGGGAGATACGAGCAGTACTTC
CASMKVLPGRYEQYF
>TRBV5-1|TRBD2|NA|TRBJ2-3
TGCGCCAGCAGCCCTACGACTAGCGGGACAACAGATACGCAGTATTTT
CASSPTTSGTTDTQYF
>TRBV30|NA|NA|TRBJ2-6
TGTGCCTGGAGCCAAACGGGGGCTATGGGCTCTGGGGCCAACGTCCTGACTTTC
CAWSQTGAMGSGANVLTF
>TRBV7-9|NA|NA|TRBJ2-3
TGTGCCAGCAGCTTACGGGCCCAAGATACGCAGTATTTT
CASSLRAQDTQYF
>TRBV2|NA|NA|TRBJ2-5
TGTGCCAGCAGTGAAACCCGGGCCGGGTTGGCTCGGGAGTACTTC
CASSETRAGLAREYF
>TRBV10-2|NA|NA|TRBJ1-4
TGCGCCAGCAGTGATTGGGCGGCTAATGAAAAACTGTTTTTT
CASSDWAANEKLFF
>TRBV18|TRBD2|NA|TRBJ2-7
TGTGCCAGCTCACTTGGAAGGACTAGCAGCAACGAGCAGTACTTC
CASSLGRTSSNEQYF
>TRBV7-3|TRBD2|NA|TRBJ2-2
TGTGCCAGCAGCTTAATAGGGGGACTAGCGGGAGTCCACGGGGAGCTGTTTTTT
CASSLIGGLAGVHGELFF
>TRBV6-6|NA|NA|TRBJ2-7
TGTGCCAGCAGGAGTAGCTCCTACGAGCAGTACTTC
CASRSSSYEQYF
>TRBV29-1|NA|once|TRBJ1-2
TGCAGCGTTGACGATGCCAGGGTAAGAGGCTACACCTTC
CSVDDARVRGYTF
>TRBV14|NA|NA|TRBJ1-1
TGTGCCAGCAGCAAAGCGGGATACAGGGTGGGCACTGAAGCTTTCTTT
CASSKAGYRVGTEAFF
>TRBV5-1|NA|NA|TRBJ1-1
TGCGCCAGCAGCCTTGAAGGACGCATGAACACTGAAGCTTTCTTT
CASSLEGRMNTEAFF
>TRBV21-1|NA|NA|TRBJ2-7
TGTGCCAGCAGCAATTTAAACAGGTCCCGTTCCTACGAGCAGTACTTC
CASSNLNRSRSYEQYF
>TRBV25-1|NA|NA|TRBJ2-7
TGTGCCAGCAGTGAATTACTAAAAAGCGGAGCCTACGAGCAGTACTTC
CASSELLKSGAYEQYF
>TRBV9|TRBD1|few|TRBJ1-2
TGTGCCAGCAGCCCCCGACAGGGACGGGTCTATGGCTACACCTTC
CASSPRQGRVYGYTF
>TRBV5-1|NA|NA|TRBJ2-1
TGCGCCAGCAGCTTAACGGTCAGCGGAGGCTCCTACAATGAGCAGTTCTTC
CASSLTVSGGSYNEQFF
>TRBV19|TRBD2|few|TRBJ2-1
TGTGCCAGTAGTAGCGGGAGGGCCTACAATGAGCAGTTCTTC
CASSSGRAYNEQFF
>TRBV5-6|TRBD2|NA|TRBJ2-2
TGTGCCAGCACCTCGGGACTAGCGGGCTACACCGGGGAGCTGTTTTTT
CASTSGLAGYTGELFF
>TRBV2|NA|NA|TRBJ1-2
TGTGCCAGCAGTGTGGGCAGGGACTCATATGGCTACACCTTC
CASSVGRDSYGYTF
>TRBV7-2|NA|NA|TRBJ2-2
TGTGCCAGCAGCCCACGGAGGGGGTGGGGAACCGGGGAGCTGTTTTTT
CASSPRRGWGTGELFF
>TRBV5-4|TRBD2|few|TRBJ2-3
TGTGCCAGCAGCTCGCCTAGCGGGACGGCAGATACGCAGTATTTT
CASSSPSGTADTQYF
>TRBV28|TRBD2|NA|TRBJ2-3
TGTGCCAGCAGTATCCCTTCCGGGACTAGCGGGGAAAGCACAGATACGCAGTATTTT
CASSIPSGTSGESTDTQYF
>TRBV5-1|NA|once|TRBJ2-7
TGCGCCAGCAGCTCCATGACACTGGGCGAGCAGTACTTC
CASSSMTLGEQYF
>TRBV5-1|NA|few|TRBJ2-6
TGCGCCAGCAGCTTCATGGGACCCGGGGGGGCCAACGTCCTGACTTTC
CASSFMGPGGANVLTF
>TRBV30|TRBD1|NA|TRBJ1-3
TGTGCCTGGAGTGACAGGGGGTTTGGGAACACCATATATTTT
CAWSDRGFGNTIYF
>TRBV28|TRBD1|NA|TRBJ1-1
TGTGCCAGCAGTGTGGGACAGGGGTCTATGAACACTGAAGCTTTCTTT
CASSVGQGSMNTEAFF
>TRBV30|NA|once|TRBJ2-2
TGTGCCTGGAGTGGTCGGAGGGAGGCCCTCGGCACCGGGGAGCTGTTTTTT
CAWSGRREALGTGELFF
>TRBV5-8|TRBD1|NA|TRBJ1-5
TGTGCCAGCAGCTCTGTGCGGGACAGCGATAGCAATCAGCCCCAGCATTTT
CASSSVRDSDSNQPQHF
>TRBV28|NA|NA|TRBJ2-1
TGTGCCAGCAGTCCGTTAGCCAGTGAGCAGTTCTTC
CASSPLASEQFF